A single sample gave rise to the 12 T cell receptor beta chains below, sequenced in a study of CD8 T cells in ankylosing spondylitis. TCRdb re-analysed the 5' RACE reads in MiXCR, keeping a single row per CDR3 protein. The sample has fewer than 50,000 distinct CDR3 sequences; about 10% are singletons. Input material: blood, either unsorted or a sorted T cell fraction (not recorded which). The receptors were sampled from a male donor with ankylosing spondylitis or in good health (not recorded which).

This sequence joins TRBV6-5 and TRBJ1-2; 10 positions match TRBD1. The V gene's germline CDR1 is MNHEY and CDR2 SVGAGI. The CDR3 spans 15 residues. V trimming: 4 bases; J trimming: 7 bases; junction bases outside the gene matches: 9. The CDR3 nucleotides read TGTGCCAGCAGTTTATCCGACAGGGGGCTCGGTGGCTACACCTTC. It translates to CASSLSDRGLGGYTF.

This clonotype has a count of ten or more. The chain couples TRBV29-1 to TRBJ2-4, with D perhaps being TRBD1 or TRBD2 (7 bases each). CDR1 is SQVTM, CDR2 ANQGSEA, per germline. The length of the CDR3 is 13 residues. The V and J ends lost 6 bases and 10 bases respectively, with 19 bases between them. CDR3 sequence (DNA): TGCAGCGTGGGAGGGCAGGGGGTAGAAATTCAGTACTTC. It is translated as CSVGGQGVEIQYF.

This clonotype was recorded many times. V and J are TRBV28 and TRBJ2-7; 7 bases agree with TRBD2. V lost 6 bases, J lost 3 bases, and 8 bases stayed unmatched. CDR1 is MDHEN and CDR2 is SYDVKM in the germline V gene. The CDR3 is made up of 14 amino acids. The CDR3 region is CASSRRGGYYEQYF. CDR3 DNA sequence: TGTGCCAGCAGCCGCCGCGGGGGTTACTACGAGCAGTACTTC.

CDR3 sequence: CASSINRRPMNTEAFF. The CDR3 DNA reads TGTGCCAGTAGTATAAACCGACGCCCCATGAACACTGAAGCTTTCTTT. The chain links TRBV19 to TRBJ1-1; D is ambiguous. The V gene's germline CDR1 is LNHDA and CDR2 SQIVND (reference sequence). The ends were cut back, 2 bases at V and 0 bases at J, with 13 bases in the middle. This CDR3 spans 16 amino acids.

There are many counts of this clonotype. The J gene is TRBJ1-4, the V gene TRBV9; TRBD1 aligns across 8 bases. From germline, CDR1 is SGDLS and CDR2 YYNGEE. CDR3 length: 15 amino acids. V was clipped by 2 bases and J by 6 bases; unmatched bases: 6. The CDR3 region is CASSVNRGSYEKLFF. CDR3 nucleotides: TGTGCCAGCAGCGTTAACAGGGGGTCGTATGAAAAACTGTTTTTT.

This clonotype was observed at least ten times. The J gene is TRBJ1-5, the V gene TRBV7-8; D uncertain. CDR1 and CDR2 from the germline V gene are SGHVS and FQNEAQ. Trimming stripped 1 base from V and 7 bases from J, with 11 bases between. The length of the CDR3 is 14 residues. For the CDR3, the DNA is TGTGCCAGCAGCTTAGAGGCCATGAGCCAGCCCCAGCATTTT. Protein sequence: CASSLEAMSQPQHF.

This clonotype has a count of ten or more. The chain has TRBV20-1 and TRBJ1-1, with D perhaps matching TRBD1 (5 bases). The CDR3 sequence is 16 residues long. Trimming stripped 5 bases from V and 4 bases from J, with 23 bases between. CDR1 is DFQATT, CDR2 SNEGSKA, per germline (reference sequence). In DNA form, the CDR3 reads TGCAGTGCTTTCCCCGCAGGGTATTATGGAGCCACTGAAGCTTTCTTT. It specifies CSAFPAGYYGATEAFF.

This clonotype appeared many times. The CDR3 here is CASSQDFGQGSYTF. The CDR3 coding sequence is TGTGCCAGCAGCCAAGATTTCGGACAGGGGAGCTACACCTTC. The chain links TRBV3-1 to TRBJ1-2, with TRBD1 matching 9 bases. J gave up 9 bases and V 0 bases, and 5 bases lay outside the gene matches. This CDR3 contains 14 residues. Germline-derived CDR1 and CDR2 are LGHDT and YNNKEL (reference sequence).

This clonotype has ten or more counts. The chain is built from TRBV12-3 or TRBV12-4 and TRBJ1-6; a weak D match, TRBD1 (5 bases). The CDR3 runs to 13 residues. The V gene lost 6 bases and the J gene lost 7 bases, with 10 bases spanning the gap. In DNA, the CDR3 is TGTGCCAGCAGGTTCGCAGGGAATTCACCCCTCCACTTT. The encoded protein is CASRFAGNSPLHF.

Comment on this clonotype: This sequence may be a read error, since a much larger clone differs from it by one base. This chain uses TRBV6-5 with TRBJ1-1; TRBD1 is a possible D gene (5 bases). Germline assignment: CDR1 MNHEY and CDR2 SVGAGI. The CDR3 has 14 amino acids. Trimming took 2 bases from V and 6 from J, leaving 13 bases between them. CDR3 nucleotides: TGTGCCAGCAGTTACACGAACAGGCGCGCTGAAGCTTTCTTT. This codes for CASSYTNRRAEAFF.

This clonotype was counted between two and nine times. This chain connects TRBV5-1 to TRBJ2-2; D is unresolved. The V end lost 0 bases, the J end lost 7 bases, and 7 bases lay between the germline ends. The CDR3 has 13 residues. Germline V gives CDR1 SGHRS, CDR2 YFSETQ. CDR3 residues: CASSLEFDGELFF. CDR3 bases: TGCGCCAGCAGCTTGGAATTCGACGGGGAGCTGTTTTTT.

This clonotype showed up many times. The CDR3 region is CASRDRVAKNIQYF. In DNA form, the CDR3 reads TGTGCCAGCAGGGACAGGGTAGCCAAAAACATTCAGTACTTC. This rearrangement joins TRBV12-3 or TRBV12-4 to TRBJ2-4; the match to TRBD1 covers 8 bases. CDR3 length: 14 residues. V lost 6 bases and J lost 0; bases outside the gene matches: 1.